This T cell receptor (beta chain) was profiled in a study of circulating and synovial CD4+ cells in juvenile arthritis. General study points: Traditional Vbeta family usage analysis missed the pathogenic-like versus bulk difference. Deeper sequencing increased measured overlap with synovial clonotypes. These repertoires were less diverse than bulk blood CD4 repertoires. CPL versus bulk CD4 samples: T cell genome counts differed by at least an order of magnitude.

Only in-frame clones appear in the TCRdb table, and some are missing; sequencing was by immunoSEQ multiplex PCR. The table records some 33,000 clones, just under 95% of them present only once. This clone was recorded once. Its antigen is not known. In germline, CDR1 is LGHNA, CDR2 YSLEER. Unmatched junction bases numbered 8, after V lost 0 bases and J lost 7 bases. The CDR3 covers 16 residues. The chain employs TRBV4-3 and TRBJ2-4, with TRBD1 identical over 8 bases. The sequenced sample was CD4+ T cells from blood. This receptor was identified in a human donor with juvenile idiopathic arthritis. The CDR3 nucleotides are TGCGCCAGCAGCCAAGATGGGGGGACAGGCTGGAACATTCAGTACTTC. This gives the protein CASSQDGGTGWNIQYF.